The text below deals with one T cell receptor beta chain. The data belong to a study of CD8 T cells in ankylosing spondylitis. TCRdb analysed the 5' RACE reads with MiXCR anew, one entry per CDR3 protein. The sample holds 35,000 to 40,000 distinct CDR3 sequences, 16% seen once. The sequence derives from a male donor with ankylosing spondylitis or in good health (not recorded which). Sequencing was performed on blood.

The CDR3 bases are TGTGCCAGCAGCCAAGTGAGGACTAGCACAGATACGCAGTATTTT. Translated, it gives CASSQVRTSTDTQYF. The chain is built from TRBV4-2 and TRBJ2-3, with D perhaps matching TRBD2 (5 bases). Germline V gene sequence: CDR1 LGHNA, CDR2 YNFKEQ. Trimming shortened V by 1 base and J by 0 bases, and 8 bases separated the two germline ends. This CDR3 spans 15 amino acids.